The 8 T cell receptor beta chains reported below all come from one sample, sequenced in a study of shared clonotypes between healthy human individuals. It was CD45RO-negative cells, positively selected for CCR7, that made up naive CD8 cells, with terminally differentiated effector memory CD45RA+ cells excluded. Repertoires were generated with immunoSEQ multiplex PCR, while TCRdb's copy carries only in-frame clones and drops some. The sample lists some 2.1 million clones; approximately 95% were seen once. The sequenced sample was naive CD8+ T cells sorted from blood. These receptors were taken from a young man in good health.

The genes are TRBV11-2 and TRBJ2-7, with D uncertain. V lost 6 bases and J 2 bases, leaving 14 bases between the germline ends. Germline V CDR1 and CDR2: SGHAT, FQNNGV. The length of the CDR3 is 14 residues. The CDR3 DNA sequence: TGTGCCAGCAGTTCAACTCGCGGAACCTACGAGCAGTACTTC. Translating it yields CASSSTRGTYEQYF.

This chain uses TRBV19 with TRBJ2-5; D is perhaps TRBD1 (6 bases). The V end lost 0 bases, the J end lost 5 bases, and 25 bases lay between the germline ends. Germline CDR1 LNHDA, CDR2 SQIVND (reference sequence). This CDR3 is 19 amino acids long. For the CDR3, the DNA is TGTGCCAGTAGTATAGATGGAGTCAGTGAAACAGGGCCGGGGGAGACCCAGTACTTC. Its translation: CASSIDGVSETGPGETQYF.

This chain links TRBV7-9 with TRBJ1-5, with D tentatively TRBD1 (5 bases). The CDR3 totals 16 residues. The V gene lost 0 bases and the J gene lost 6 bases, with 15 bases spanning the gap. The germline V gene has CDR1 SEHNR and CDR2 FQNEAQ (reference sequence). The CDR3 DNA sequence: TGTGCCAGCAGCTTAGCGCCGGGGGAAGAAGGTCAGCCCCAGCATTTT. Translation: CASSLAPGEEGQPQHF.

The CDR3 nucleotides are TGTGCCAGCAGTTCTAGCGGGCTAGCCAAAAACATTCAGTACTTC. This gives the protein CASSSSGLAKNIQYF. The chain uses TRBV28 and TRBJ2-4; 8 bases agree with TRBD2. The CDR3 has 15 amino acids. V shed 4 bases and J 0 bases; nucleotides not matched to a gene: 2. CDR1 is MDHEN, CDR2 SYDVKM, per germline. Filled out from reference TRBV28 and TRBJ2-4, the complete variable domain reads DVKVTQSSRYLVKRTGEKVFLECVQDMDHENMFWYRQDPGLGLRLIYFSYDVKMKEKGDIPEGYSVSREKKERFSLILESASTNQTSMYLCASSSSGLAKNIQYFGAGTRLSVL.

The J gene is TRBJ2-7, the V gene TRBV6-5; 8 nucleotides match TRBD1. With V trimmed by 5 bases and J by 7 bases, 7 bases remained unmatched. The CDR3 is made up of 13 amino acids. Germline V gene data show CDR1 as MNHEY and CDR2 as SVGAGI. DNA for the CDR3: TGTGCCAGCAGTCCCCAGGGGGCGAGTGAGCAGTACTTC. Translating gives CASSPQGASEQYF.

The chain is built from TRBV30 and TRBJ1-4; TRBD1 matches 8 bases. Germline-derived CDR1 and CDR2 are GTSNPN and SVGIG (reference sequence). Losses at the gene ends were 4 bases for V and 6 bases for J; bases not matched to a gene: 7. The CDR3 has 14 amino acids. CDR3: CAWTSLQGDEKLFF. CDR3 coding DNA: TGTGCCTGGACCTCCTTACAGGGGGATGAAAAACTGTTTTTT. Combining the CDR3 with reference TRBV30 and TRBJ1-4 gives the whole variable domain SQTIHQWPATLVQPVGSPLSLECTVEGTSNPNLYWYRQAAGRGLQLLFYSVGIGQISSEVPQNLSASRPQDRQFILSSKKLLLSDSGFYLCAWTSLQGDEKLFFGSGTQLSVL.

A single count supports this clone. The chain recombines TRBV29-1 with TRBJ1-2, with 8 bases matching TRBD1. Germline V gene data show CDR1 as SQVTM and CDR2 as ANQGSEA. Losses at the gene ends were 2 bases for V and 8 bases for J; bases not matched to a gene: 10. The CDR3 sequence is 14 residues long. CDR3 sequence (DNA): TGCAGCGTTGAACTGGAGACAGGGGAGGACGGCTACACCTTC. It translates to CSVELETGEDGYTF. The whole variable domain, remainder taken from reference TRBV29-1 and TRBJ1-2, is SAVISQKPSRDICQRGTSLTIQCQVDSQVTMMFWYRQQPGQSLTLIATANQGSEATYESGFVIDKFPISRPNLTFSTLTVSNMSPEDSSIYLCSVELETGEDGYTFGSGTRLTVV.

A remark on this clone: Other DNA sequences in the same sample also yield this CDR3. The chain employs TRBV13 and TRBJ2-7; the D gene is possibly TRBD1 (5 bases). Germline assignment: CDR1 PRHDT and CDR2 FYEKMQ (reference sequence). The CDR3 contains 15 residues. V lost 1 base and J lost 1, with 11 bases in between. The DNA of the CDR3 is TGTGCCAGCAGCTTAGAGCAGGGCTCATCCTACGAGCAGTACTTC. It translates to CASSLEQGSSYEQYF.